Detailed here is one TCR beta chain. What it binds is unknown. Using its own MiXCR run on the reads, TCRdb lists one record per CDR3 protein. The table shows some 920,000 distinct CDR3 sequences, with approximately 33% occurring only once. Germline loops: CDR1 SNHLY, CDR2 FYNNEI. The CDR3 is made up of 15 amino acids. V lost 2 bases to trimming and J lost 3 bases, with 10 bases between them. This sample stems from a study of T cell repertoires in cytomegalovirus infection. Material: cultured CD8+ T cells from PBMCs, obtained from culture after CMV antigen stimulation. The chain links TRBV2 to TRBJ2-2, with D perhaps TRBD1 (6 bases). The receptor was isolated from a human donor in good health (CMV status not recorded). Some clones in this sample may be carry-over from other donors' samples. The CDR3 sequence is CASSESGDDTGELFF. The CDR3, as DNA: TGTGCCAGCAGTGAATCAGGGGATGACACCGGGGAGCTGTTTTTT.